The 29 T cell receptor beta chains presented below share a single source sample, sequenced in a study of cytomegalovirus exposure and HLA in healthy donors. With 60 Vbeta and 13 Jbeta primers, the PCR was carried out. Some clones are missing from TCRdb's copy, which holds only in-frame ones; the method was immunoSEQ multiplex PCR. The sample contains about 91,000 clones, under 75% of which appear only once. The sequenced sample consisted of PBMCs. These receptors originate from a female donor in good health and CMV-seronegative.

The chain combines TRBV7-2 with TRBJ2-5; tentative D call: TRBD2 (5 bases). The germline CDR1 and CDR2 sequences are SGHTA and FQGNSA. Trimming stripped 5 bases from V and 0 bases from J, with 13 bases between. CDR3 size: 15 residues. CDR3 loop: CASSPWAGNQETQYF. The DNA of the CDR3 is TGTGCCAGCAGCCCCTGGGCCGGGAACCAAGAGACCCAGTACTTC.

This chain links TRBV19 with TRBJ1-5; possibly TRBD1 for D (5 bases). The CDR3 runs 11 residues. CDR1 and CDR2 from the germline V gene are LNHDA and SQIVND (reference sequence). Trimming shortened V by 9 bases and J by 5 bases, and 8 bases separated the two germline ends. The CDR3: CASGGDQPQHF. The CDR3 DNA follows: TGTGCCAGCGGGGGGGATCAGCCCCAGCATTTT.

This clone came up a few times. This chain uses TRBV11-3 with TRBJ2-3; 10 bases match TRBD1. The length of the CDR3 is 18 residues. Germline values: CDR1 SGHNT, CDR2 YENEEA. Trimming cost V 4 bases and J 2 bases; bases outside gene matches: 12. The CDR3 DNA sequence: TGTGCCAGCAGCTCCCGTTTAGCTGACAGGGGGCCCACAGATACGCAGTATTTT. It codes for CASSSRLADRGPTDTQYF.

To note about this clone: A read error may account for a junction end that differs from germline. The chain uses TRBV15 and TRBJ2-7, with 10 bases that match TRBD1. The CDR3 is made up of 16 amino acids. Germline V gene data show CDR1 as LNHNV and CDR2 as YYDKDF (reference sequence). In DNA, the CDR3 is TGTGCCACCGGCAGCCCACTCCGACAGGGGGCAAACGAGCAGTACTTC. Translating it yields CATGSPLRQGANEQYF.

The chain joins TRBV5-1 to TRBJ2-7, with D unclear. The germline gives CDR1 SGHRS, CDR2 YFSETQ. The CDR3 spans 14 residues. V was pared by 0 bases and J by 2 bases, with 9 bases between. CDR3 DNA: TGCGCCAGCAGCTTGGGACTTTCAACCTACGAGCAGTACTTC. It translates to CASSLGLSTYEQYF.

This clone was detected only a few times. J is TRBJ2-2 and V is TRBV6-1; unclear D gene. The CDR3 consists of 14 residues. V lost 1 base, J lost 3 bases, and 6 bases lay in between. Germline CDR1 MNHNS, CDR2 SASEGT. The CDR3 DNA is TGTGCCAGCAGTGAAGGGCAGGACACCGGGGAGCTGTTTTTT. Protein product: CASSEGQDTGELFF.

Only one count was recorded for this clone. The rearrangement links TRBV11-2 to TRBJ2-1; D perhaps matches TRBD2 (5 bases). The CDR3 sequence is 14 residues long. Germline CDR1 and CDR2: SGHAT and FQNNGV. Deletions cut 1 base from V and 5 bases from J, with 9 bases between. CDR3 sequence reads: CASSLALANNEQFF. The CDR3 DNA follows: TGTGCCAGCAGCTTAGCCCTAGCAAACAATGAGCAGTTCTTC. Using reference TRBV11-2 and TRBJ2-1 for the parts outside the CDR3, the full variable domain is EAGVAQSPRYKIIEKRQSVAFWCNPISGHATLYWYQQILGQGPKLLIQFQNNGVVDDSQLPKDRFSAERLKGVDSTLKIQPAKLEDSAVYLCASSLALANNEQFFGPGTRLTVL.

This clone has just a few counts. The same CDR3 can be traced to other DNA sequences in this sample. The gene calls are TRBV30 and TRBJ2-1, with D unclear. The CDR3 contains 12 residues. Germline V lookup: CDR1 GTSNPN, CDR2 SVGIG (reference sequence). Trimming removed 0 bases at V and 6 bases at J, with 6 bases between. DNA for the CDR3: TGTGCCTGGAGTGTGTCCGGCAATGAGCAGTTCTTC. Translating gives CAWSVSGNEQFF.

The rearrangement links TRBV6-6 to TRBJ2-3; 7 bases agree with TRBD2. Germline V gene lookup returns CDR1 MNHNY and CDR2 SVGAGI (reference sequence). V dropped 7 bases and J dropped 2; count of bases not matched to a gene: 6. This CDR3 has 14 residues. The CDR3 bases are TGTGCCAGCACCCCTGGGGGGGTCACAGATACGCAGTATTTT. Its translation: CASTPGGVTDTQYF.

This chain uses TRBV14 with TRBJ2-7; TRBD1 aligns across 9 bases. CDR3 length: 15 residues. Trimming cost V 6 bases and J 2 bases; bases outside gene matches: 8. Germline V gives CDR1 SGHDN, CDR2 FVKESK. This CDR3 is CASRKPGQGTYEQYF. The CDR3 DNA follows: TGTGCCAGCAGAAAGCCGGGACAGGGAACCTACGAGCAGTACTTC.

The rearrangement links TRBV7-6 to TRBJ1-6; no firm D call. The CDR3 runs 15 residues. Per the germline V gene, CDR1 is SGHVS and CDR2 is FNYEAQ. Deletions cut 2 bases from V and 6 bases from J, with 11 bases between. Here the CDR3 reads CASSLSAAFNSPLHF. The CDR3 DNA sequence: TGTGCCAGCAGCTTATCGGCAGCGTTTAATTCACCCCTCCACTTT.

The chain has TRBV13 and TRBJ1-1, with TRBD1 matching over 7 bases. This CDR3 spans 15 amino acids. The J segment lost 2 bases and the V segment lost 7 bases, leaving 10 bases of the junction unmatched. CDR1 and CDR2 (germline): PRHDT, FYEKMQ (reference sequence). CDR3 sequence: CASTQGYRGNTEAFF. The CDR3 bases are TGTGCCAGCACTCAGGGGTACAGGGGCAACACTGAAGCTTTCTTT.

The V and J genes are TRBV11-2 and TRBJ1-2, with no clear D. CDR3 size: 17 residues. V gave up 0 bases and J gave up 0 bases, with 14 bases separating them. Germline loops: CDR1 SGHAT, CDR2 FQNNGV. CDR3 sequence (DNA): TGTGCCAGCAGCTTAGATCCCGTCCGCGGGGCTAACTATGGCTACACCTTC. It encodes CASSLDPVRGANYGYTF.

The sample holds a few counts of this clone. The rearrangement uses TRBV6-5 and TRBJ2-5; 9 positions match TRBD2. The CDR3 has 15 amino acids. After removal of 4 bases from V and 2 bases from J, the junction contained 5 bases not matched to a gene. The V gene's germline CDR1 is MNHEY and CDR2 SVGAGI. Written as DNA, the CDR3 is TGTGCCAGCAGTTTGGGCGGGGGGGAACAAGAGACCCAGTACTTC. It encodes CASSLGGGEQETQYF.

This clone was observed once. The genes are TRBV19 and TRBJ1-2, with 7 positions matching TRBD1. Germline lookup yields CDR1 LNHDA and CDR2 SQIVND (reference sequence). The CDR3 spans 12 residues. The chain's CDR3 is CVRTGARDGYTF. As DNA, the CDR3 is TGTGTCAGAACAGGGGCCCGGGATGGCTACACCTTC.

The rearrangement links TRBV18 to TRBJ1-5; the D gene is possibly TRBD1 (5 bases). V was shortened by 2 bases and J by 3 bases, with 14 bases between the two germline ends. The length of the CDR3 is 16 residues. Germline V gene sequence: CDR1 KGHSH, CDR2 LQKENI. In nucleotides, the CDR3 is TGTGCCAGCTCACCAAACAGGATAGGGGACAATCAGCCCCAGCATTTT. Protein product: CASSPNRIGDNQPQHF. Complete variable domain (other parts from reference TRBV18 and TRBJ1-5): NAGVMQNPRHLVRRRGQEARLRCSPMKGHSHVYWYRQLPEEGLKFMVYLQKENIIDESGMPKERFSAEFPKEGPSILRIQQVVRGDSAAYFCASSPNRIGDNQPQHFGDGTRLSIL.

This chain links TRBV4-1 with TRBJ2-7, with 10 nucleotides matching TRBD2. The CDR3 has 15 residues. The V and J ends lost 0 bases and 7 bases, in that order; junction bases with no gene match: 6. CDR1 MGHRA and CDR2 YSYEKL come from the germline V gene. The CDR3 region has the DNA TGCGCCAGCAGCCAAGATCATAGCGGGGGGTGGGAGCAGTACTTC. Amino acids: CASSQDHSGGWEQYF.

The chain recombines TRBV5-4 with TRBJ1-3, with unresolved D. The V and J ends lost 4 bases and 4 bases respectively, with 21 bases between them. The CDR3 length is 17 residues. Germline assignment: CDR1 SGHNT and CDR2 YYREEE (reference sequence). CDR3: CASSQAARTGRGNTIYF. The DNA for the CDR3 is TGTGCCAGCAGCCAAGCGGCCCGGACGGGAAGGGGAAACACCATATATTTT.

V usage is TRBV6-6 and J usage is TRBJ1-1; 10 nucleotides agree with TRBD1. Per the germline V gene, CDR1 is MNHNY and CDR2 is SVGAGI (reference sequence). The V segment lost 8 bases and the J segment 10 bases; nucleotides outside the gene matches: 7. This CDR3 region has 12 residues. The CDR3 DNA reads TGTGCCAGCGGGGGACAGGGGCTCGGAGCTTTCTTT. Translating it yields CASGGQGLGAFF.

The chain recombines TRBV28 with TRBJ1-4; D is perhaps TRBD1 (6 bases). Germline values: CDR1 MDHEN, CDR2 SYDVKM. The CDR3 spans 15 residues. Trimming removed 3 bases at V and 2 bases at J, with 10 bases between. The CDR3 sequence is CASSFGGGTNEKLFF. CDR3 bases: TGTGCCAGCAGTTTTGGGGGGGGCACTAATGAAAAACTGTTTTTT.

V is TRBV5-5 and J is TRBJ1-1; D call uncertain. V was shortened by 4 bases and J by 4 bases, with 11 bases between the two germline ends. The CDR3 runs to 13 residues. Per the germline V gene, CDR1 is SGHKS and CDR2 is YYEKEE (reference sequence). CDR3 residues: CASSPRLFTEAFF. CDR3 in DNA: TGTGCCAGCAGCCCCCGGTTGTTCACTGAAGCTTTCTTT.

The chain combines TRBV4-1 with TRBJ2-5; the match to TRBD2 covers 10 bases. The DNA end is more similar to TRBJ2-7, so the J call may be wrong. CDR1 MGHRA and CDR2 YSYEKL come from the germline V gene. The CDR3 covers 15 residues. Here the CDR3 reads CASSHPTSGTYEQYF. CDR3 bases: TGCGCCAGCAGCCACCCCACTAGCGGGACCTACGAGCAGTACTTC.

The chain uses TRBV10-3 and TRBJ1-1; no definite D call. CDR1 and CDR2 from the germline V gene are ENHRY and SYGVKD. This CDR3 is built from 14 residues. With 2 bases removed from V and 4 bases from J, the gap between germline ends came to 11 bases. The CDR3 loop reads CAISEDRSGTEAFF. CDR3 sequence (DNA): TGTGCCATCAGTGAGGATCGATCGGGCACTGAAGCTTTCTTT.

V and J are TRBV9 and TRBJ2-3; D gene unclear. V lost 4 bases and J 0 bases, leaving 9 bases between the germline ends. CDR1 and CDR2 (germline): SGDLS, YYNGEE. CDR3 length: 14 amino acids. The CDR3 nucleotides read TGTGCCAGCAGCCCCGGAGTCAGCACAGATACGCAGTATTTT. This codes for CASSPGVSTDTQYF.

Only a few counts were recorded for this clone. The junction does not match germline at one end; this may be a read error. The chain links TRBV4-3 to TRBJ2-2; 9 bases map to TRBD2. There are 16 residues in the CDR3. Germline V gene sequence: CDR1 LGHNA, CDR2 YSLEER. The CDR3 region is CASSQDWTSVSGQLFF. CDR3 nucleotide sequence: TGCGCCAGCAGCCAAGATTGGACTAGCGTTAGCGGGCAGCTGTTTTTT.

The rearrangement joins TRBV7-8 to TRBJ2-1, with TRBD2 matching over 10 bases. V lost 5 bases and J lost 5; bases outside the gene matches: 9. The germline gives CDR1 SGHVS, CDR2 FQNEAQ. This CDR3 has 16 residues. The chain's CDR3 is CASSPRGAGGNNEQFF. CDR3 DNA: TGTGCCAGCAGCCCCCGGGGAGCGGGAGGGAACAATGAGCAGTTCTTC.

The chain employs TRBV6-4 and TRBJ2-3, with 16 nucleotides matching TRBD2. The germline CDR1 and CDR2 sequences are MRHNA and SNTAGT. The length of the CDR3 is 17 residues. The V and J ends lost 4 bases and 4 bases, in that order; junction bases with no gene match: 5. The CDR3 DNA sequence: TGTGCCAGCAGTGCCGGGACTAGCGGGGGGGCCTCAGATACGCAGTATTTT. Translating gives CASSAGTSGGASDTQYF.

The chain is built from TRBV4-1 and TRBJ2-2; TRBD1 agrees at 9 bases. V lost 2 bases, J lost 5 bases, and 9 bases stayed unmatched. CDR3 size: 17 residues. In germline, CDR1 is MGHRA, CDR2 YSYEKL. CDR3 sequence: CASSQSGQGFGTGELFF. The CDR3 nucleotides read TGCGCCAGCAGCCAATCTGGACAGGGGTTTGGTACCGGGGAGCTGTTTTTT.

CDR3 nucleotide sequence: TGTGCCAGCGGAAATAGGGGGATTAATGAAAAACTGTTTTTT. Amino acid sequence: CASGNRGINEKLFF. The V and J genes are TRBV25-1 and TRBJ1-4; D might be TRBD1 (6 bases). Looked up from germline, CDR1 is MGHDK and CDR2 is SYGVNS. The CDR3 runs to 14 residues. V gave up 8 bases and J gave up 4 bases, with 14 bases separating them. Complete variable domain (other parts from reference TRBV25-1 and TRBJ1-4): EADIYQTPRYLVIGTGKKITLECSQTMGHDKMYWYQQDPGMELHLIHYSYGVNSTEKGDLSSESTVSRIRTEHFPLTLESARPSHTSQYLCASGNRGINEKLFFGSGTQLSVL.